The rows below give T cell receptor beta chains drawn from one sample of a study of cytomegalovirus exposure and HLA in healthy donors. Clones were read by immunoSEQ multiplex PCR, and TCRdb kept only the in-frame ones, dropping some. The sample records 160,000 or so clones, just under 80% being singletons. The sample consisted of PBMCs. These receptors all stem from a woman aged 50 to 65 in good health and CMV-seronegative. The CDR3 runs from the conserved cysteine through the conserved F or W. The order of the fields is clone size, J gene, D gene, CDR3 length, V gene, CDR3 protein, CDR3 DNA. D genes are given only for firm matches. For some rows the clone size is stated as once, few or many, or as a class when expanded; others skip it.

clone size: NA; J gene: TRBJ2-7; D gene: TRBD2; CDR3 length: 20; V gene: TRBV28; CDR3 protein: CASSPSYSGTSLRSSYEQYF; CDR3 DNA: TGTGCCAGCAGTCCGAGTTACTCCGGGACTAGCCTAAGGAGCTCCTACGAGCAGTACTTC
clone size: NA; J gene: TRBJ1-2; D gene: NA; CDR3 length: 13; V gene: TRBV28; CDR3 protein: CASSFGGHYGYTF; CDR3 DNA: TGTGCCAGCAGTTTCGGGGGTCACTATGGCTACACCTTC
clone size: NA; J gene: TRBJ1-1; D gene: TRBD1; CDR3 length: 14; V gene: TRBV7-2; CDR3 protein: CASSPGTVNTEAFF; CDR3 DNA: TGTGCCAGCAGCCCCGGGACAGTGAACACTGAAGCTTTCTTT
clone size: NA; J gene: TRBJ2-3; D gene: TRBD2; CDR3 length: 12; V gene: TRBV27; CDR3 protein: CASSPPAGAQYF; CDR3 DNA: TGTGCCAGCAGTCCCCCCGCGGGAGCGCAGTATTTT
clone size: NA; J gene: TRBJ1-2; D gene: NA; CDR3 length: 13; V gene: TRBV4-1; CDR3 protein: CASSQAIYYRYTF; CDR3 DNA: TGCGCCAGCAGCCAGGCAATATATTATCGCTACACCTTC
clone size: NA; J gene: TRBJ2-6; D gene: NA; CDR3 length: 14; V gene: TRBV28; CDR3 protein: CASTGSKGANVLTF; CDR3 DNA: TGTGCCAGCACAGGGTCGAAAGGGGCCAACGTCCTGACTTTC
clone size: NA; J gene: TRBJ2-2; D gene: NA; CDR3 length: 14; V gene: TRBV2; CDR3 protein: CASQQGAWAGELFF; CDR3 DNA: TGTGCCAGCCAACAAGGGGCCTGGGCCGGGGAGCTGTTTTTT
clone size: NA; J gene: TRBJ2-2; D gene: NA; CDR3 length: 15; V gene: TRBV14; CDR3 protein: CASSWAASNTGELFF; CDR3 DNA: TGTGCCAGCTCGTGGGCAGCTTCGAACACCGGGGAGCTGTTTTTT
clone size: NA; J gene: TRBJ2-7; D gene: NA; CDR3 length: 12; V gene: TRBV18; CDR3 protein: CASSPQGNEQYF; CDR3 DNA: TGTGCCAGCTCACCGCAGGGGAACGAGCAGTACTTC
clone size: NA; J gene: TRBJ1-1; D gene: NA; CDR3 length: 13; V gene: TRBV25-1; CDR3 protein: CASSASPGTEAFF; CDR3 DNA: TGTGCCAGCAGTGCCTCACCGGGCACTGAAGCTTTCTTT
clone size: NA; J gene: TRBJ2-7; D gene: NA; CDR3 length: 14; V gene: TRBV9; CDR3 protein: CASSVVGTSYEQYF; CDR3 DNA: TGTGCCAGCAGCGTAGTAGGGACATCCTACGAGCAGTACTTC
clone size: NA; J gene: TRBJ1-2; D gene: NA; CDR3 length: 14; V gene: TRBV5-6; CDR3 protein: CASSLQQWGQNYTF; CDR3 DNA: TGTGCCAGCAGCTTGCAACAATGGGGGCAGAACTACACCTTC
clone size: NA; J gene: TRBJ1-1; D gene: NA; CDR3 length: 15; V gene: TRBV5-6; CDR3 protein: CASSLGAGMNTEAFF; CDR3 DNA: TGTGCCAGCAGCTTGGGGGCAGGGATGAACACTGAAGCTTTCTTT
clone size: many; J gene: TRBJ2-1; D gene: TRBD1; CDR3 length: 16; V gene: TRBV6-1; CDR3 protein: CASSVPPGQGRDEQFF; CDR3 DNA: TGTGCCAGCAGTGTTCCACCGGGACAGGGTAGGGATGAGCAGTTCTTC
clone size: NA; J gene: TRBJ1-2; D gene: TRBD1; CDR3 length: 15; V gene: TRBV4-3; CDR3 protein: CASRLRGTGGYGYTF; CDR3 DNA: TGCGCCAGCAGGCTACGTGGGACAGGGGGATATGGCTACACCTTC
clone size: once; J gene: TRBJ1-1; D gene: NA; CDR3 length: 14; V gene: TRBV30; CDR3 protein: CAWITGLGDTEAFF; CDR3 DNA: TGTGCCTGGATCACAGGTCTGGGTGACACTGAAGCTTTCTTT
clone size: NA; J gene: TRBJ1-5; D gene: TRBD1; CDR3 length: 15; V gene: TRBV7-2; CDR3 protein: CATARAGQGNQPQHF; CDR3 DNA: TGTGCCACAGCACGGGCGGGACAGGGTAATCAGCCCCAGCATTTT
clone size: NA; J gene: TRBJ2-1; D gene: TRBD2; CDR3 length: 18; V gene: TRBV5-6; CDR3 protein: CASSRVISGGSSYNEQFF; CDR3 DNA: TGTGCCAGCAGTAGGGTTATTAGCGGGGGGAGCTCCTACAATGAGCAGTTCTTC
clone size: NA; J gene: TRBJ1-4; D gene: TRBD1; CDR3 length: 15; V gene: TRBV7-2; CDR3 protein: CASSSTGGANEKLFF; CDR3 DNA: TGTGCCAGCAGCTCAACAGGGGGCGCTAATGAAAAACTGTTTTTT
clone size: once; J gene: TRBJ2-7; D gene: NA; CDR3 length: 14; V gene: TRBV7-9; CDR3 protein: CASGNVGGAYEQYF; CDR3 DNA: TGTGCCAGCGGGAACGTTGGAGGGGCCTACGAGCAGTACTTC
clone size: NA; J gene: TRBJ2-5; D gene: TRBD2; CDR3 length: 17; V gene: TRBV12-5; CDR3 protein: CASGLGLAGGFVETQYF; CDR3 DNA: TGTGCTAGTGGTTTGGGTCTAGCGGGGGGGTTCGTGGAGACCCAGTACTTC
clone size: NA; J gene: TRBJ1-4; D gene: NA; CDR3 length: 16; V gene: TRBV4-3; CDR3 protein: CASSQDSRSFNEKLFF; CDR3 DNA: TGCGCCAGCAGCCAAGATAGTCGGAGTTTTAATGAAAAACTGTTTTTT
clone size: NA; J gene: TRBJ2-1; D gene: NA; CDR3 length: 13; V gene: TRBV7-2; CDR3 protein: CASSFTYYNEQFF; CDR3 DNA: TGTGCCAGCAGCTTTACTTACTACAATGAGCAGTTCTTC
clone size: NA; J gene: TRBJ2-2; D gene: TRBD1; CDR3 length: 17; V gene: TRBV11-2; CDR3 protein: CASSSTGEGSKTGELFF; CDR3 DNA: TGTGCCAGCAGCTCGACAGGGGAAGGAAGCAAAACCGGGGAGCTGTTTTTT
clone size: NA; J gene: TRBJ2-1; D gene: NA; CDR3 length: 13; V gene: TRBV6-6; CDR3 protein: CASGEGTYNEQFF; CDR3 DNA: TGTGCCAGCGGGGAGGGGACATACAATGAGCAGTTCTTC
clone size: NA; J gene: TRBJ1-1; D gene: NA; CDR3 length: 14; V gene: TRBV7-9; CDR3 protein: CASSSPRGLTEAFF; CDR3 DNA: TGTGCCAGCAGCTCCCCCCGCGGGCTCACTGAAGCTTTCTTT